Sequencing of this T cell receptor (beta chain) was carried out in a study of blood T cell repertoires in COVID-19. Study-wide background: There were acute and convalescent COVID-19 samples, and they came from the United States, Italy and Spain.

The CDR3 is made up of 15 amino acids. Germline trimming cut 5 bases from V and 0 bases from J; bases unmatched to any gene: 5. The germline gives CDR1 PRHDT, CDR2 FYEKMQ (reference sequence). Produced via immunoSEQ multiplex PCR; TCRdb's table is partial and in-frame only. The table lists under 150,000 clones, 79% of them singletons. This sequence originates from a man aged 45-65 years with active or convalescent COVID-19. The V gene is TRBV13, the J gene TRBJ2-3; 7 positions agree with TRBD2. The sequenced sample consisted of peripheral blood. The CDR3 loop is CASSLDSGSTDTQYF. CDR3 nucleotide sequence: TGTGCCAGCAGCCTCGATAGCGGGAGCACAGATACGCAGTATTTT. The complete variable domain, with remaining parts taken from reference TRBV13 and TRBJ2-3, reads AAGVIQSPRHLIKEKRETATLKCYPIPRHDTVYWYQQGPGQDPQFLISFYEKMQSDKGSIPDRFSAQQFSDYHSELNMSSLELGDSALYFCASSLDSGSTDTQYFGPGTRLTVL.